This entry lists 28 T cell receptor beta chains sequenced from one sample in a study of CD8 T cells in Susac syndrome. Reverse transcription used about 0.5 to 1 ug RNA and random hexamers. MiXCR, run by TCRdb on the immunoSEQ multiplex PCR reads, gives a single entry per CDR3 protein. This sample has 130,000 or so distinct CDR3 sequences, with 96% found just once. Sequencing was carried out using CD4+ T cells from PBMCs. These receptors originate from a human donor with Susac syndrome.

J is TRBJ2-7 and V is TRBV27; D call uncertain. Trimming cost V 6 bases and J 4 bases, with 16 bases left between them. CDR1 and CDR2 (germline): MNHEY, SMNVEV (reference sequence). The CDR3 contains 14 residues. The DNA for the CDR3 is TGTGCCAGCAGGCCGACAAGAGGTGTTTACGAGCAGTACTTC. Protein: CASRPTRGVYEQYF.

The chain links TRBV7-2 to TRBJ2-1; unclear D gene. Germline V gene lookup returns CDR1 SGHTA and CDR2 FQGNSA. This CDR3 is built from 13 residues. V gave up 3 bases and J gave up 7 bases, with 10 bases separating them. For the CDR3, the DNA is TGTGCCAGCAGCTTTTACAAGAGAAATGAGCAGTTCTTC. It yields the protein CASSFYKRNEQFF.

The V call is TRBV4-1, the J call TRBJ2-7; D gene ambiguous. The CDR3 covers 15 residues. CDR1 MGHRA and CDR2 YSYEKL come from the germline V gene. The V end was cut by 5 bases, the J end by 3 bases, with 17 bases between. This CDR3 is CASSFDPTGNYEQYF. In DNA, the CDR3 is TGCGCCAGCAGCTTCGACCCGACGGGCAACTACGAGCAGTACTTC.

The chain is built from TRBV3-1 and TRBJ2-2; 10 bases are shared with TRBD2. The CDR3 sequence is 16 residues long. The V gene end was trimmed by 5 bases and the J gene end by 6 bases; junction bases not matched to a gene: 9. Germline CDR1 reads LGHDT; CDR2 reads YNNKEL (reference sequence). As DNA, the CDR3 is TGTGCCAGCAGCGCACGGACTAGCGGACCTTCCGGGGAGCTGTTTTTT. Protein product: CASSARTSGPSGELFF.

The rearrangement joins TRBV20-1 to TRBJ2-1, with 12 bases matching TRBD2. The CDR3 contains 13 residues. V shed 6 bases and J 7 bases; nucleotides not matched to a gene: 4. Germline CDR1 reads DFQATT; CDR2 reads SNEGSKA (reference sequence). CDR3: CSAGLAGLNEQFF. The CDR3 DNA sequence: TGCAGTGCCGGACTAGCGGGGTTAAATGAGCAGTTCTTC.

This sequence joins TRBV7-9 and TRBJ2-2; 7 bases line up with TRBD1. The V gene end was trimmed by 2 bases and the J gene end by 5 bases; junction bases not matched to a gene: 5. This CDR3 contains 15 residues. The V gene's germline CDR1 is SEHNR and CDR2 FQNEAQ (reference sequence). CDR3 sequence reads: CASSLRGPETGELFF. CDR3 in DNA: TGTGCCAGCAGCTTAAGGGGGCCCGAAACCGGGGAGCTGTTTTTT.

The chain joins TRBV12-3 or TRBV12-4 to TRBJ1-2, with 7 nucleotides matching TRBD1. V dropped 5 bases and J dropped 4; count of bases not matched to a gene: 13. This CDR3 region has 16 residues. CDR3 residues: CASSPRGPQGTYGYTF. CDR3 in DNA: TGTGCCAGCAGTCCGAGGGGGCCACAGGGGACCTATGGCTACACCTTC.

This chain joins TRBV14 and TRBJ2-7, with 7 bases lining up with TRBD2. This CDR3 contains 17 residues. Germline CDR1 reads SGHDN; CDR2 reads FVKESK. The junction had 11 bases not matched to a gene; V was cut back by 2 bases and J by 1 base. The CDR3 DNA is TGTGCCAGCAGCCAAAGGGCCCGGGCTAGCGGTTCCTACGAGCAGTACTTC. Translation: CASSQRARASGSYEQYF. Drawing the rest from reference TRBV14 and TRBJ2-7, the complete variable domain is EAGVTQFPSHSVIEKGQTVTLRCDPISGHDNLYWYRRVMGKEIKFLLHFVKESKQDESGMPNNRFLAERTGGTYSTLKVQPAELEDSGVYFCASSQRARASGSYEQYFGPGTRLTVT.

The rearrangement links TRBV6-5 to TRBJ2-7; either TRBD1 or TRBD2 may fit D (8 bases each). The germline gives CDR1 MNHEY, CDR2 SVGAGI. The CDR3 length is 15 residues. The V and J ends lost 3 bases and 2 bases respectively, with 14 bases between them. The chain's CDR3 is CASSYSGTGTYEQYF. CDR3 sequence (DNA): TGTGCCAGCAGTTATAGCGGGACAGGAACCTACGAGCAGTACTTC.

The gene calls are TRBV27 and TRBJ2-3; unclear D gene. Trimming cost V 5 bases and J 1 base, with 10 bases left between them. CDR3 length equals 14 residues. Per germline, CDR1 MNHEY and CDR2 SMNVEV (reference sequence). The CDR3 DNA follows: TGTGCCAGCAGTGGCCAGGACCGCACAGATACGCAGTATTTT. Residues: CASSGQDRTDTQYF.

The chain employs TRBV28 and TRBJ1-1; D call uncertain. Germline CDR1 and CDR2: MDHEN and SYDVKM. Between the trimmed V and J ends, which lost 3 bases and 2 bases, there was a span of 4 bases. The CDR3 has 12 amino acids. CDR3 amino acids: CASSFGNTEAFF. In DNA, the CDR3 is TGTGCCAGCAGTTTTGGTAACACTGAAGCTTTCTTT.

The rearrangement joins TRBV29-1 to TRBJ2-4; 7 bases are shared with TRBD1. The CDR3 spans 11 residues. V gave up 6 bases and J gave up 15 bases; unmatched junction bases: 11. Per the germline V gene, CDR1 is SQVTM and CDR2 is ANQGSEA. The CDR3 DNA follows: TGCAGCGTCGCCCGACAGGGCGAAGCGTACTTC. It yields the protein CSVARQGEAYF.

V gene TRBV14 combines with J gene TRBJ2-7, with TRBD1 as a possible D gene (6 bases). The V gene lost 4 bases and the J gene lost 7 bases, with 8 bases spanning the gap. The CDR3 spans 11 residues. Germline V gives CDR1 SGHDN, CDR2 FVKESK. CDR3 DNA: TGTGCCAGCAGCCCCGGGACAGAGCAGTACTTC. It is translated as CASSPGTEQYF.

This chain joins TRBV24-1 and TRBJ2-7; a possible D gene is TRBD2 (7 bases). Per germline, CDR1 KGHDR and CDR2 SFDVKD. The CDR3 totals 14 residues. With 4 bases removed from V and 1 base from J, the gap between germline ends came to 10 bases. Written as DNA, the CDR3 is TGTGCCACCAGTGAGCGGGGGCCATCCTACGAGCAGTACTTC. Translating gives CATSERGPSYEQYF.

The rearrangement uses TRBV12-3 or TRBV12-4 and TRBJ1-1; tentative D call: TRBD1 (5 bases). Trimming shortened V by 7 bases and J by 4 bases, and 16 bases separated the two germline ends. This CDR3 region has 14 residues. In nucleotides, the CDR3 is TGTGCCAGCACCCACATCCGGGGGGGCACTGAAGCTTTCTTT. Amino acids: CASTHIRGGTEAFF.

This chain links TRBV5-6 with TRBJ2-1, with 9 nucleotides matching TRBD2. V trimming: 1 base; J trimming: 8 bases; junction bases outside the gene matches: 10. The germline gives CDR1 SGHDT, CDR2 YYEEEE. This CDR3 is 16 amino acids long. DNA of the CDR3: TGTGCCAGCAGCTTGTTCGGCGGGAGGGCCTGGGATGAGCAGTTCTTC. It translates to CASSLFGGRAWDEQFF.

The chain uses TRBV3-1 and TRBJ1-1; D not certain. V lost 0 bases and J lost 9, with 8 bases in between. Germline V gene sequence: CDR1 LGHDT, CDR2 YNNKEL (reference sequence). This CDR3 spans 12 amino acids. CDR3 residues: CASSQDLSQAFF. In DNA, the CDR3 is TGTGCCAGCAGCCAAGACCTGAGTCAAGCTTTCTTT.

The chain couples TRBV5-1 to TRBJ2-3, with 11 bases matching TRBD2. Germline CDR1 reads SGHRS; CDR2 reads YFSETQ. The CDR3 contains 17 residues. Trimming removed 0 bases from V and 5 bases from J; junction bases left unmatched: 8. The CDR3 sequence is CASSLAFTSGSGDTQYF. CDR3 nucleotide sequence: TGCGCCAGCAGCTTGGCCTTTACTAGCGGGAGTGGAGATACGCAGTATTTT.

This chain links TRBV7-9 with TRBJ2-7; 7 nucleotides line up with TRBD2. CDR1 SEHNR and CDR2 FQNEAQ come from the germline V gene (reference sequence). The CDR3 length is 14 residues. Trimming removed 6 bases from V and 7 bases from J; junction bases left unmatched: 12. The DNA for the CDR3 is TGTGCCAGCAGGCCGGGAGGTCCGGATTTTGAGCAGTACTTC. Protein: CASRPGGPDFEQYF.

This chain uses TRBV5-6 with TRBJ2-1, with a tentative D call TRBD1 (6 bases). Deletions cut 0 bases from V and 2 bases from J, with 9 bases between. This CDR3 region has 15 residues. Germline values: CDR1 SGHDT, CDR2 YYEEEE. The CDR3 here is CASSLVQGPYNEQFF. CDR3 in DNA: TGTGCCAGCAGCTTGGTACAGGGCCCCTACAATGAGCAGTTCTTC.

The J gene is TRBJ2-3, the V gene TRBV3-1; D perhaps matches TRBD2 (5 bases). V was cut by 1 base and J by 2 bases, with 10 bases left in between. Germline V lookup: CDR1 LGHDT, CDR2 YNNKEL (reference sequence). The length of the CDR3 is 15 residues. In nucleotides, the CDR3 is TGTGCCAGCAGCCAAGTGGGAGAATACACAGATACGCAGTATTTT. This encodes CASSQVGEYTDTQYF.

V usage is TRBV20-1 and J usage is TRBJ1-1; 8 positions agree with TRBD1. Germline-derived CDR1 and CDR2 are DFQATT and SNEGSKA (reference sequence). This CDR3 contains 11 residues. Trimming at V came to 6 bases and at J to 8 bases, leaving 5 bases not matched to a gene. CDR3: CSALDRAEAFF. The DNA of the CDR3 is TGCAGTGCCTTGGACAGGGCAGAAGCTTTCTTT.

The chain is built from TRBV19 and TRBJ1-1, with TRBD1 as a possible D gene (5 bases). The CDR3 extends over 15 amino acids. Germline CDR1 and CDR2: LNHDA and SQIVND (reference sequence). V was shortened by 3 bases and J by 1 base, with 12 bases between the two germline ends. In DNA form, the CDR3 reads TGTGCCAGTAGTATTCGGGGCGACGGGAACACTGAAGCTTTCTTT. The encoded protein is CASSIRGDGNTEAFF.

The table lists this clonotype with a few counts. The rearrangement joins TRBV6-4 to TRBJ2-1, with D unresolved. The CDR3 covers 11 residues. Trimming removed 4 bases at V and 10 bases at J, with 8 bases between. Germline V gives CDR1 MRHNA, CDR2 SNTAGT. The CDR3 sequence is CASSAGSEQFF. DNA of the CDR3: TGTGCCAGCAGTGCTGGGTCCGAGCAGTTCTTC.

This chain joins TRBV20-1 and TRBJ2-1; 9 nucleotides match TRBD2. Germline-derived CDR1 and CDR2 are DFQATT and SNEGSKA (reference sequence). After removal of 5 bases from V and 9 bases from J, the junction contained 20 bases not matched to a gene. The CDR3 contains 17 residues. The CDR3: CSAGLAQPGAGGFEQFF. The CDR3 coding sequence is TGCAGTGCTGGACTAGCGCAACCCGGAGCCGGTGGGTTTGAGCAGTTCTTC.

The chain carries TRBV20-1 and TRBJ1-5; TRBD1 agrees at 7 bases. The CDR3 consists of 14 residues. The ends lost 4 bases at V and 2 bases at J; junction bases unmatched: 5. From germline, CDR1 is DFQATT and CDR2 SNEGSKA (reference sequence). The CDR3 reads CSATTGSGNQPQHF. The CDR3 region has the DNA TGCAGTGCTACGACAGGGTCGGGCAATCAGCCCCAGCATTTT.

The chain is built from TRBV20-1 and TRBJ2-7; 14 nucleotides match TRBD2. This CDR3 has 12 residues. CDR1 and CDR2 from the germline V gene are DFQATT and SNEGSKA (reference sequence). The CDR3 region is CRGLAGGSEQYF. The CDR3 bases are TGCAGAGGACTAGCGGGAGGCTCCGAGCAGTACTTC.

The chain employs TRBV18 and TRBJ2-7; 10 bases match TRBD1. J was trimmed by 2 bases and V by 1 base; bases with no gene match: 5. The CDR3 consists of 16 residues. CDR1 KGHSH and CDR2 LQKENI come from the germline V gene. CDR3: CASSPQGQGGTYEQYF. The CDR3 region has the DNA TGTGCCAGCTCACCACAAGGACAGGGGGGGACCTACGAGCAGTACTTC.